This record concerns one TCR beta chain sequence. The data are from a study of blood T cell repertoires in COVID-19. Overall study context: The United States, Italy and Spain provided the acute and convalescent COVID-19 samples.

Study processing details: Counts of nucleated cells, estimated from reference gene primer amplification, were obtained. Some clones are missing from TCRdb's copy, which holds only in-frame ones; the method was immunoSEQ multiplex PCR. Clonal size and the V and J genes are those of that table, whereas D and trimming came from the DNA. The sample lists fewer than 250,000 clones; 83% were seen once. Germline CDR1 SGHAT, CDR2 FQNNGV. With V trimmed by 5 bases and J by 4 bases, 6 bases remained unmatched. The CDR3 loop spans 14 amino acids. The chain uses TRBV11-2 and TRBJ1-1; the match to TRBD1 covers 8 bases. The TCR sequence derives from a woman aged 40 to 49 with active or convalescent COVID-19. The sequencing sample was made of peripheral blood. DNA of the CDR3: TGTGCCAGCAGCGACGGACAGGGCTTCACTGAAGCTTTCTTT. Protein product: CASSDGQGFTEAFF. Full variable domain (outside the CDR3, taken from reference TRBV11-2 and TRBJ1-1): EAGVAQSPRYKIIEKRQSVAFWCNPISGHATLYWYQQILGQGPKLLIQFQNNGVVDDSQLPKDRFSAERLKGVDSTLKIQPAKLEDSAVYLCASSDGQGFTEAFFGQGTRLTVV.